This T cell receptor (beta chain) was captured in a study of T cell responses to AZD1222 COVID-19 vaccine. Study observations and caveats: Donor demographics were predominantly white British with a female majority; clonal diversity may be underestimated.

As for this clone: The antigen is unknown.

Using immunoSEQ multiplex PCR, the repertoire was profiled, and TCRdb retains in-frame clones only, with some absent. The table includes some 150,000 clones, 90% to 95% detected once. The CDR3 totals 12 residues. Trimming removed 2 bases at V and 5 bases at J, with 7 bases between. Germline-derived CDR1 and CDR2 are GTSNPN and SVGIG (reference sequence). The rearrangement links TRBV30 to TRBJ1-5; D remains ambiguous. This receptor was identified in an adult in good health. Sequenced here: peripheral blood, sampled on day 0 of MenACWY control vaccination. CDR3 sequence reads: CAWSLRDQPQHF. As DNA, the CDR3 is TGTGCCTGGAGTCTGCGCGATCAGCCCCAGCATTTT.